This T cell receptor (beta chain) emerged from a study of blood T cell repertoires in COVID-19. Overall study: Sample material is recorded as cDNA or gDNA derived from T cells, B-cell-depleted T cells, or PBMCs.

This CDR3 is built from 14 residues. The junction had 5 bases not matched to a gene; V was cut back by 1 base and J by 5 bases. Germline V CDR1 and CDR2: LNHNV, YYDKDF (reference sequence). In the source study's methods: Nucleated cell number was recorded as an estimate derived from reference gene primer amplification. Repertoires were generated with immunoSEQ multiplex PCR, while TCRdb's copy carries only in-frame clones and drops some. That table furnishes V, J and clone size, whereas the DNA furnished D and trimming. The sample holds 300,000 to 400,000 clones, approximately 89% seen once. The specimen was peripheral blood. The source is a young woman with COVID-19, enrolled during active disease. The chain is built from TRBV15 and TRBJ2-7; 7 bases line up with TRBD1. The CDR3 reads CATSRAQGRDEQYF. CDR3 nucleotide sequence: TGTGCCACCAGCAGAGCACAGGGGCGAGACGAGCAGTACTTC.